A single sample gave rise to the 2 T cell receptor beta chains below, sequenced in a study of blood T cell repertoires in COVID-19. Profiling relied on immunoSEQ multiplex PCR, and the TCRdb table lists in-frame clones only, not all of them. The table records 200,000 to 250,000 clones, roughly four fifths of them present only once. Sequencing was performed on peripheral blood. The receptor set was obtained from a man aged 45 to 65 with acute or convalescent COVID-19.

This clone has only a few counts. The rearrangement uses TRBV6-6 and TRBJ1-6, with TRBD1 identical over 10 bases. Germline CDR1 reads MNHNY; CDR2 reads SVGAGI (reference sequence). V was pared by 6 bases and J by 6 bases, with 2 bases of the junction left unmatched. The CDR3 totals 14 residues. CDR3 in amino acids: CASRTGGRNSPLHF. CDR3 bases: TGTGCCAGCAGGACAGGGGGCCGTAATTCACCCCTCCACTTT.

J is TRBJ1-6 and V is TRBV6-6; unclear D gene. V dropped 6 bases and J dropped 7 bases, with 7 bases sitting between them. The germline gives CDR1 MNHNY, CDR2 SVGAGI (reference sequence). The CDR3 is 12 amino acids. The CDR3 here is CASSPGNSPLHF. Here the CDR3 DNA reads TGTGCCAGCAGCCCCGGGAATTCACCCCTCCACTTT.